This T cell receptor (beta chain) was recorded in a study of blood T cell repertoires in COVID-19. The wider study: COVID-19 samples, acute and convalescent, were from the United States, Italy and Spain. The cDNA or gDNA used as material had been derived from T cells, B-cell-depleted T cells, or PBMCs.

In the source study's methods: Researchers report that nucleated cell counts were estimated from reference gene primer amplification. Measured with immunoSEQ multiplex PCR; TCRdb has only the in-frame clones, and not every one. That table gives V, J and clone size, and the DNA gave D and trimming. The sample includes roughly 320,000 clones, roughly 85% seen only once; the top ten take approximately 7.5%. Germline V CDR1 and CDR2: GTSNPN, SVGIG (reference sequence). The V segment lost 7 bases and the J segment 7 bases; nucleotides outside the gene matches: 9. The CDR3 sequence is 13 residues long. The gene calls are TRBV30 and TRBJ1-2; 10 bases fit TRBD1. The sample consisted of peripheral blood. The TCR comes from a human donor in a cohort sampled during active COVID-19. CDR3 protein: CASATGGNGGYTF. The CDR3 region has the DNA TGTGCCTCAGCGACAGGGGGCAATGGTGGCTACACCTTC. The full variable domain, in which reference TRBV30 and TRBJ1-2 provide the parts outside the CDR3, is SQTIHQWPATLVQPVGSPLSLECTVEGTSNPNLYWYRQAAGRGLQLLFYSVGIGQISSEVPQNLSASRPQDRQFILSSKKLLLSDSGFYLCASATGGNGGYTFGSGTRLTVV.